This T cell receptor (beta chain) is drawn from a study of blood T cell repertoires in COVID-19. As for the study in general: PBMCs, B-cell-depleted T cells, or T cells provided the cDNA or gDNA that made up the material.

The CDR3 is 15 residues long. V gave up 0 bases and J gave up 2 bases, with 10 bases separating them. Germline V gene data show CDR1 as SGHKS and CDR2 as YYEKEE (reference sequence). Measured with immunoSEQ multiplex PCR; TCRdb has only the in-frame clones, and not every one. The sample has about 210,000 clones, about 86% seen once. The sequence was obtained from a woman aged 45-60 years with acute or convalescent COVID-19. The sample consisted of peripheral blood. The chain is built from TRBV5-5 and TRBJ2-3, with D perhaps matching TRBD2 (6 bases). CDR3 in DNA: TGTGCCAGCAGCTTGGCCAGGCGGGACACAGATACGCAGTATTTT. Protein sequence: CASSLARRDTDTQYF.